One T cell receptor beta chain is described in this entry. Its specificity is unknown. Relative to the germline gene, one junction end is altered; a read error may explain this. The sample comes from a study of vaccination and CD4 T cells after COVID-19. At the level of the study: Blood was drawn a median around 66 days post second dose, range 14 to 241. Cultures designated as controls were supplied with a CEFX pool, an HIV-1 Nef pool, or no peptide.

Treatment meaning: approximately 9-day PBMC culture with coronavirus spike peptide pools or control peptides (ViraFEST assay). During the years 2011-2018, before the COVID-19 pandemic, the unexposed donor's CD4+ T cells were collected. CDR1 and CDR2 from the germline V gene are SEHNR and FQNEAQ (reference sequence). The CDR3 totals 13 residues. Cultured CD4+ T cell DNA was sequenced using the Oncomine TCR Beta short-read assay. CD4+ T cells were cultured, and genomic DNA was extracted from them. TCRdb recomputed calls from the PCR reads with MiXCR, one row per CDR3 protein. Of about 10,000 distinct CDR3 sequences in the sample, approximately 29% were seen once.

The chain links TRBV7-9 to TRBJ2-1; D possibly matches TRBD1 or TRBD2 (6 bases each). Sequenced: CD4+ T cells from blood, cultured in vitro. This clonotype was obtained from a human donor in good health. As DNA, the CDR3 is TGTGCCAGCGGCTTATACGGGGGCGATGAGCAGTTCTTC. Translation gives CASGLYGGDEQFF.